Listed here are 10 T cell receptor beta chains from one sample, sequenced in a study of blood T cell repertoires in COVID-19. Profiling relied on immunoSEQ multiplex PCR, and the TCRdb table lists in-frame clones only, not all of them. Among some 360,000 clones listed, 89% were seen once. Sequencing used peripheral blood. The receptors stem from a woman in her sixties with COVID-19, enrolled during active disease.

The CDR3 sequence is CASSGLAGSYNEQFF. The CDR3 DNA sequence: TGTGCCAGCAGCGGATTAGCGGGTTCCTACAATGAGCAGTTCTTC. The genes are TRBV9 and TRBJ2-1; TRBD2 matches 7 bases. V shed 3 bases, J shed 1 base, and the junction held 4 bases outside the gene matches. Germline assignment: CDR1 SGDLS and CDR2 YYNGEE. The CDR3 runs 15 residues.

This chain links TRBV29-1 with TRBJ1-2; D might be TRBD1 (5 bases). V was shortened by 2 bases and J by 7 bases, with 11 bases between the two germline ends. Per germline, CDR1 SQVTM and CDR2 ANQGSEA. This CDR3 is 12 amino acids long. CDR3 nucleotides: TGCAGCGTTGAAATAATAGGGGTTGGCTACACCTTC. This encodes CSVEIIGVGYTF.

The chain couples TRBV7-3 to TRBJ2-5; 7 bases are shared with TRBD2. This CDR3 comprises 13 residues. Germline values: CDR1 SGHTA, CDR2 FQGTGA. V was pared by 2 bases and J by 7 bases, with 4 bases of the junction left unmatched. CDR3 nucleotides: TGTGCCAGCAGCTTAGTCCGCGGGGGGACCCAGTACTTC. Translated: CASSLVRGGTQYF.

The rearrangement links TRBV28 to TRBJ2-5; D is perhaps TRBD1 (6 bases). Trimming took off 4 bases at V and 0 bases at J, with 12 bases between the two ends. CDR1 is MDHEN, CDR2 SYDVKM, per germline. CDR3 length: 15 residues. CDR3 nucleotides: TGTGCCAGCAGTTCAGGGGCCTCGTACCAAGAGACCCAGTACTTC. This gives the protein CASSSGASYQETQYF.

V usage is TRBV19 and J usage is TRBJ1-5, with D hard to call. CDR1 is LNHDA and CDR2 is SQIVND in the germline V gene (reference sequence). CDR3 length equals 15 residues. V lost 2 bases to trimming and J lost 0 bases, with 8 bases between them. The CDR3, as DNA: TGTGCCAGTAGTATATCCAGTTATAGCAATCAGCCCCAGCATTTT. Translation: CASSISSYSNQPQHF.

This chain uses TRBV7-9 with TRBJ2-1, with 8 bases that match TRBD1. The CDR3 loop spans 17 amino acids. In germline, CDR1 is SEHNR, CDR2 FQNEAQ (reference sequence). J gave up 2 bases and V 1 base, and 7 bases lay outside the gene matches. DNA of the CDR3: TGTGCCAGCAGCTTAGTTATCGTGACAGGGGCCTACAATGAGCAGTTCTTC. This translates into CASSLVIVTGAYNEQFF.

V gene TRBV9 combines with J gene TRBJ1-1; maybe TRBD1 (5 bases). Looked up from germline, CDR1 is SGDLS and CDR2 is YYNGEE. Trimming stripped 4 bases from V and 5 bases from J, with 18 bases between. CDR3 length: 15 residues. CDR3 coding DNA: TGTGCCAGCAGCTCCTCCCAGGGACGGGAGACTGAAGCTTTCTTT. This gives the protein CASSSSQGRETEAFF.

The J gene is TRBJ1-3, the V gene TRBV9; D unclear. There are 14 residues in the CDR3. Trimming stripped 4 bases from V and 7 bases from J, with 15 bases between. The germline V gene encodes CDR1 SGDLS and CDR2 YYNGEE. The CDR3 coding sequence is TGTGCCAGCAGCTCCGGAGGATTGTACAACACCATATATTTT. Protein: CASSSGGLYNTIYF.

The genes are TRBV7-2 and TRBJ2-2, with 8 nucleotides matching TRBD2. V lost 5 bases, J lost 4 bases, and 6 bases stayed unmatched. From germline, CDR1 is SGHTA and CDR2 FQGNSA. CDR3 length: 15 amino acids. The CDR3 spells CASSPLSGVTGELFF. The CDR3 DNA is TGTGCCAGCAGCCCCCTTAGCGGGGTCACCGGGGAGCTGTTTTTT.

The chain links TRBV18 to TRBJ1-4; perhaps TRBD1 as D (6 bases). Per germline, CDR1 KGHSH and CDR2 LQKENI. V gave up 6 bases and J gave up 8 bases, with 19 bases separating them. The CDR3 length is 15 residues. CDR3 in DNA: TGTGCCAGCTCTCTAACGGGGGGGGCCGACGAAAAACTGTTTTTT. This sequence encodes CASSLTGGADEKLFF.